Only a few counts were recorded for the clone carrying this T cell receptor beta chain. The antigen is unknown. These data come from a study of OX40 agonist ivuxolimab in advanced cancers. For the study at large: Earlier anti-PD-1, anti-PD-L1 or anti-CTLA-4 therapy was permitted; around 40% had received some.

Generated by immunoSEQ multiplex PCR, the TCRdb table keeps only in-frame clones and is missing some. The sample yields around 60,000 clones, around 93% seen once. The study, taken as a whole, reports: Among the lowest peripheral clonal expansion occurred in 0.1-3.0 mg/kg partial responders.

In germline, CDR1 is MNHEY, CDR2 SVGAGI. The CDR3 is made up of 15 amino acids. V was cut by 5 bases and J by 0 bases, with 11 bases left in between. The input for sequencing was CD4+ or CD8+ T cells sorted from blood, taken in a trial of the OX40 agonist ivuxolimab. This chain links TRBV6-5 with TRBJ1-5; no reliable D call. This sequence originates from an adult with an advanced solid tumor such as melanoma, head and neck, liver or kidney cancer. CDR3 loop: CASSPTVFSNQPQHF. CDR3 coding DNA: TGTGCCAGCAGTCCGACCGTATTTAGCAATCAGCCCCAGCATTTT.